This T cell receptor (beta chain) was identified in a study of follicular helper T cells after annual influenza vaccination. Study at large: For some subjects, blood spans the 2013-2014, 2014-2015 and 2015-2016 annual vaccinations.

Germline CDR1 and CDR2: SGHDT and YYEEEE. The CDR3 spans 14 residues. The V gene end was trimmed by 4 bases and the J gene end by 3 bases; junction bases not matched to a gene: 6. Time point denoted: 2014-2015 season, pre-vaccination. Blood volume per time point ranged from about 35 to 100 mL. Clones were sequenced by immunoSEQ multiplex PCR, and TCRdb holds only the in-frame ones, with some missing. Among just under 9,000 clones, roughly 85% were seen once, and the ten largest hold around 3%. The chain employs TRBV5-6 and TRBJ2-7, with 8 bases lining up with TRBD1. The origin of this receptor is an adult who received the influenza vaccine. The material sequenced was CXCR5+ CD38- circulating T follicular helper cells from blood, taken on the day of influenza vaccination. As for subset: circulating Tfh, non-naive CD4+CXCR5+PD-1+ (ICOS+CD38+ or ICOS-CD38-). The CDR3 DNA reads TGTGCCAGCAGCCCCCTGGGACAGGTCTACGAGCAGTACTTC. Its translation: CASSPLGQVYEQYF.